Below are 19 T cell receptor beta chains sequenced from a single sample in a study of identical twins. One entry per CDR3 protein results from TCRdb running MiXCR on the 5' RACE reads. The sample includes about 570,000 distinct CDR3 sequences, approximately 9.6% of them seen just once. These same records also appear under a second study, on yellow fever vaccine responses in identical twins.

The sample was PBMCs. The receptors stem from a woman under 30 in good health.

This clonotype was seen more than once but under ten times. The rearrangement joins TRBV11-1 to TRBJ2-2, with a weak D call TRBD2 (8 bases). Germline V gene sequence: CDR1 SGHAT, CDR2 FQDESV (reference sequence). This CDR3 is 20 amino acids long. V was trimmed by 4 bases and J by 6 bases, leaving 30 bases between them. CDR3 loop: CASSSGRMAGGRRGAGELFF. In DNA, the CDR3 is TGTGCCAGCAGCTCCGGCCGGATGGCAGGGGGACGGCGGGGGGCCGGGGAGCTGTTTTTT.

This clonotype occurred many times. V is TRBV3-1 and J is TRBJ2-3; D possibly matches TRBD1 or TRBD2 (5 bases each). Germline V lookup: CDR1 LGHDT, CDR2 YNNKEL (reference sequence). The CDR3 is 17 amino acids. Trimming shortened V by 1 base and J by 3 bases, and 17 bases separated the two germline ends. CDR3 in amino acids: CASSQGFSGTSTDTQYF. In nucleotides, the CDR3 is TGTGCCAGCAGCCAAGGGTTCTCGGGGACCAGTACAGATACGCAGTATTTT.

This clonotype came up many times. The chain carries TRBV15 and TRBJ1-1, with D tentatively TRBD1 (6 bases). Trimming removed 5 bases at V and 8 bases at J, with 15 bases between. Germline values: CDR1 LNHNV, CDR2 YYDKDF (reference sequence). The CDR3 totals 13 residues. As DNA, the CDR3 is TGTGCCACCAGCGCCAACCTTCAGGGGGAAGCTTTCTTT. This translates into CATSANLQGEAFF.

This clonotype was recorded many times. The rearrangement joins TRBV5-5 to TRBJ2-7; the match to TRBD1 covers 7 bases. Germline V CDR1 and CDR2: SGHKS, YYEKEE (reference sequence). The CDR3 contains 15 residues. V shed 0 bases and J 3 bases; nucleotides not matched to a gene: 6. The CDR3 reads CASSLVSGTDYEQYF. The CDR3 DNA is TGTGCCAGCAGCTTGGTGAGTGGGACAGACTACGAGCAGTACTTC.

The table lists this clonotype with a few counts. This chain links TRBV20-1 with TRBJ2-7; 8 bases agree with TRBD2. This CDR3 region has 15 residues. CDR1 DFQATT and CDR2 SNEGSKA come from the germline V gene (reference sequence). V dropped 2 bases and J dropped 4; count of bases not matched to a gene: 10. CDR3 sequence: CSARRLAGASYEQYF. CDR3 coding DNA: TGCAGTGCTAGACGGCTAGCGGGCGCCTCTTACGAGCAGTACTTC.

The chain links TRBV12-3 or TRBV12-4 to TRBJ2-7; possibly TRBD2 for D (7 bases). V was shortened by 1 base and J by 6 bases, with 13 bases between the two germline ends. The CDR3 is 14 amino acids. CDR3 nucleotide sequence: TGTGCCAGCAGTTTAGAGGAGGGGGGGTCCGAGCAGTACTTC. Protein sequence: CASSLEEGGSEQYF.

Note on this clonotype: One end of the junction is discordant with germline, which a read error may explain. The V gene is TRBV20-1, the J gene TRBJ2-5; 8 bases align to TRBD2. The CDR3 runs to 14 residues. Germline V lookup: CDR1 DFQATT, CDR2 SNEGSKA (reference sequence). The CDR3 DNA reads TGCAGTGCTAGGGGGGGGGCGGGAGGAGAGACCCAGTCCTTC. Translated: CSARGGAGGETQSF.

This clonotype was found a few times. The V and J genes are TRBV12-3 or TRBV12-4 and TRBJ2-1; 8 nucleotides align to TRBD2. V shed 3 bases and J 6 bases; nucleotides not matched to a gene: 13. The CDR3 loop spans 17 amino acids. The CDR3 is CASSFELGGAFSNEQFF. CDR3 bases: TGTGCCAGCAGTTTTGAACTCGGGGGGGCATTCTCCAATGAGCAGTTCTTC.

Only a few counts were recorded for this clonotype. The chain couples TRBV5-1 to TRBJ2-3, with D possibly TRBD1 on 6 matching bases. The V gene's germline CDR1 is SGHRS and CDR2 YFSETQ. The CDR3 spans 15 residues. The V end was cut by 1 base, the J end by 6 bases, with 15 bases between. CDR3 sequence (DNA): TGCGCCAGCAGCTTGCTCGGGACACCAGACGATACGCAGTATTTT. Residues: CASSLLGTPDDTQYF.

This clonotype was found many times. The rearrangement joins TRBV27 to TRBJ2-1; 8 bases are shared with TRBD2. The CDR3 spans 16 residues. V trimming: 2 bases; J trimming: 3 bases; junction bases outside the gene matches: 6. Germline V gives CDR1 MNHEY, CDR2 SMNVEV (reference sequence). CDR3 region: CASSLASGSIYNEQFF. In DNA form, the CDR3 reads TGTGCCAGCAGTTTAGCGAGCGGGAGTATCTACAATGAGCAGTTCTTC.

This chain joins TRBV6-2 or TRBV6-3 and TRBJ2-5; 13 bases fit TRBD2. J gave up 0 bases and V 8 bases, and 18 bases lay outside the gene matches. The CDR3 totals 20 residues. The germline V gene encodes CDR1 MNHEY and CDR2 SVGEGT. CDR3 DNA sequence: TGTGCCAGCTCCTTCCCCCAACTAGCGGGAGGGCCCCGGGACCAAGAGACCCAGTACTTC. Translating gives CASSFPQLAGGPRDQETQYF.

This clonotype was seen more than once but under ten times. The CDR3 DNA is TGTGCCAGCACCTATTATGGGGGGCGGCCGTCCTACAATGAGCAGTTCTTC. Translating it yields CASTYYGGRPSYNEQFF. This chain links TRBV27 with TRBJ2-1; the D gene could be TRBD1 or TRBD2 (6 bases each). Germline values: CDR1 MNHEY, CDR2 SMNVEV (reference sequence). This CDR3 is built from 17 residues. The V end was cut by 7 bases, the J end by 1 base, with 20 bases between.

This rearrangement joins TRBV20-1 to TRBJ2-1; D may be TRBD1 (6 bases). V gave up 1 base and J gave up 14 bases, with 18 bases separating them. Germline loops: CDR1 DFQATT, CDR2 SNEGSKA (reference sequence). This CDR3 comprises 13 residues. CDR3 region: CSARGVGASGKFF. The CDR3 DNA reads TGCAGTGCTAGAGGTGTGGGGGCGTCCGGCAAGTTCTTC.

The chain couples TRBV6-1 to TRBJ2-1; 9 bases map to TRBD1. The V segment lost 7 bases and the J segment 2 bases; nucleotides outside the gene matches: 3. The CDR3 contains 14 residues. Germline V gives CDR1 MNHNS, CDR2 SASEGT. DNA for the CDR3: TGTGCCAGCACCGGGACAGGGACCTACAATGAGCAGTTCTTC. It is translated as CASTGTGTYNEQFF.

This clonotype was seen at least ten times. The chain is built from TRBV5-1 and TRBJ2-3; D possibly corresponds to TRBD2 (6 bases). The CDR3 spans 15 residues. Germline V gene lookup returns CDR1 SGHRS and CDR2 YFSETQ. V lost 3 bases, J lost 5 bases, and 16 bases lay in between. The CDR3 reads CASSSRDSRVDTQYF. The CDR3 DNA follows: TGCGCCAGCAGCTCCCGGGACTCCAGGGTAGATACGCAGTATTTT. Drawing the rest from reference TRBV5-1 and TRBJ2-3, the complete variable domain is KAGVTQTPRYLIKTRGQQVTLSCSPISGHRSVSWYQQTPGQGLQFLFEYFSETQRNKGNFPGRFSGRQFSNSRSEMNVSTLELGDSALYLCASSSRDSRVDTQYFGPGTRLTVL.

This clonotype was seen at least ten times. The V and J genes are TRBV7-9 and TRBJ1-5; 7 nucleotides agree with TRBD1. J gave up 7 bases and V 2 bases, and 5 bases lay outside the gene matches. Germline V lookup: CDR1 SEHNR, CDR2 FQNEAQ (reference sequence). This CDR3 has 14 residues. CDR3 loop: CASSLTGERQPQHF. CDR3 DNA: TGTGCCAGCAGCTTAACAGGGGAGCGACAGCCCCAGCATTTT.

This clonotype appeared many times. The rearrangement joins TRBV20-1 to TRBJ2-3; no reliable D call. Trimming removed 1 base at V and 3 bases at J, with 8 bases between. The V gene's germline CDR1 is DFQATT and CDR2 SNEGSKA (reference sequence). This CDR3 spans 13 amino acids. DNA for the CDR3: TGCAGTGCTAGAGCGGTGGCTACAGATACGCAGTATTTT. Protein: CSARAVATDTQYF.

This clonotype occurred a few times. The CDR3 bases are TGTGCCAGCAACCTACGGGACAGTAACTCTGGGGCCAACGTCCTGACTTTC. It translates to CASNLRDSNSGANVLTF. The chain is built from TRBV12-3 or TRBV12-4 and TRBJ2-6; 7 bases align to TRBD1. V shed 7 bases, J shed 0 bases, and the junction held 9 bases outside the gene matches. The CDR3 consists of 17 residues.

This clonotype was seen only a few times. The CDR3, as DNA: TGCAGTGCTAGAGATCTTACAGGGAACTCCTACGAGCAGTACTTC. Protein sequence: CSARDLTGNSYEQYF. This chain links TRBV20-1 with TRBJ2-7, with D perhaps TRBD1 (6 bases). V lost 0 bases, J lost 0 bases, and 12 bases lay in between. The CDR3 has 15 residues. Germline V lookup: CDR1 DFQATT, CDR2 SNEGSKA (reference sequence).